The 3 T cell receptor beta chains listed next were all sequenced from one sample in a study of patients and donors after allogeneic stem cell transplantation (dated by TCRdb to between 2020 and 2021). Library generation was performed with RT-PCR. Data came from a NextSeq 550. Clones were called with MiXCR by TCRdb after fastp trimmed the public reads at Q25, and only in-frame beta chains were retained. Identical CDR3 proteins give one entry, which carries the most common genes and DNA. A total of over 400,000 distinct CDR3 sequences appear in this sample, around 16% of them only once. The ten largest clonotypes hold less than 8% of the sample. Sample: blood, either unsorted or a sorted T cell fraction (not recorded which). The receptors shown here come from a human donor who was either an allogeneic HSCT recipient or a stem cell or donor lymphocyte infusion donor (not recorded which). It is not recorded whose cells these are; they may come from a transplant donor.

This chain connects TRBV4-2 to TRBJ2-1, with D hard to call. This CDR3 has 14 residues. In germline, CDR1 is LGHNA, CDR2 YNFKEQ. Deletions cut 0 bases from V and 8 bases from J, with 11 bases between. This chain's CDR3 is CASSQDPDRDEQFF. The CDR3 DNA reads TGTGCCAGCAGCCAAGATCCTGACCGGGATGAGCAGTTCTTC.

The chain uses TRBV11-1 and TRBJ1-5; D is possibly TRBD1 (6 bases). Trimming removed 5 bases from V and 11 bases from J, with 13 bases in between. The length of the CDR3 is 12 residues. CDR1 is SGHAT, CDR2 FQDESV, per germline (reference sequence). CDR3: CASSPGGGTQHF. The CDR3 nucleotides are TGTGCCAGCAGCCCTGGCGGGGGCACCCAGCATTTT.

This clonotype was observed a few times. The genes are TRBV6-5 and TRBJ2-5; possible D gene TRBD2, 5 bases. Germline CDR1 and CDR2: MNHEY and SVGAGI. V gave up 1 base and J gave up 1 base, with 10 bases separating them. The CDR3 totals 15 residues. CDR3 DNA: TGTGCCAGCAGTTACTTGGCTAGCCTCCAAGAGACCCAGTACTTC. This encodes CASSYLASLQETQYF.